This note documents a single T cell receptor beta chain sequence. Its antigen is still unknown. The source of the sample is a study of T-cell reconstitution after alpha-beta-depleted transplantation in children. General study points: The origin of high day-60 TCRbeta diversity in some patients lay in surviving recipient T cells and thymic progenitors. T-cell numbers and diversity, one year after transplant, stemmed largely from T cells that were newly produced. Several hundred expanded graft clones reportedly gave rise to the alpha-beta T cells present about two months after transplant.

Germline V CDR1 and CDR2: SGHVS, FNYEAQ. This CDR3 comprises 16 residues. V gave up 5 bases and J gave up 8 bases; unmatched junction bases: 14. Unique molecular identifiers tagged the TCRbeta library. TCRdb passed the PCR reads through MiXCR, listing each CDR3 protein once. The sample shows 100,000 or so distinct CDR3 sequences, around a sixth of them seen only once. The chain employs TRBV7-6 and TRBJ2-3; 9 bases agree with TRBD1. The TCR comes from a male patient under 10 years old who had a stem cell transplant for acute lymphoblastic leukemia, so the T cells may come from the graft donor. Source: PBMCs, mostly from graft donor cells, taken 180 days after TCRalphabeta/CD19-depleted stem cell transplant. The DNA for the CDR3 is TGTGCCAGCAGCCCCCGTACCGGGACAGGGATAGGTACGCAGTATTTT. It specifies CASSPRTGTGIGTQYF.